This record looks at one TCR beta chain sequence and its context. This specimen comes from a study of T-cell reconstitution after alpha-beta-depleted transplantation in children. Preparing the TCRbeta library involved the use of unique molecular identifiers. TCRdb re-derived calls from the PCR reads in MiXCR, one entry per CDR3 protein. The repertoire holds more than 200,000 distinct CDR3 sequences, with about 23% as singletons. Germline V gene data show CDR1 as SGHRS and CDR2 as YFSETQ. The CDR3 consists of 15 residues. After removal of 3 bases from V and 0 bases from J, the junction contained 1 base not matched to a gene.

The rearrangement joins TRBV5-1 to TRBJ2-3, with TRBD1 matching 10 bases. This receptor was identified in a girl aged 2 to 10 with Fanconi anemia, due to receive a stem cell transplant. The specimen was PBMCs, collected before TCRalphabeta/CD19-depleted stem cell transplant. CDR3 bases: TGCGCCAGCAGCTGGACAGGGGGGAGCACAGATACGCAGTATTTT. This translates into CASSWTGGSTDTQYF.